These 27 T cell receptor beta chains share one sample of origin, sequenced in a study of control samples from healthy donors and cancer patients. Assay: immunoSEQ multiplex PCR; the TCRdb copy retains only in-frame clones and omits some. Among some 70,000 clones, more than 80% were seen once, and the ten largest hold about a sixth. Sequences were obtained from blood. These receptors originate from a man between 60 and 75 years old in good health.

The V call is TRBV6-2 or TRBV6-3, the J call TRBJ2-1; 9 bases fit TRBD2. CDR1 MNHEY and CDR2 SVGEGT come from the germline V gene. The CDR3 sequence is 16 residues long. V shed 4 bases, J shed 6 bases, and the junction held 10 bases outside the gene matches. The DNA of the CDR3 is TGTGCCAGCAGTTCCGATGGTAGCGGGAGTTTCAATGAGCAGTTCTTC. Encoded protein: CASSSDGSGSFNEQFF.

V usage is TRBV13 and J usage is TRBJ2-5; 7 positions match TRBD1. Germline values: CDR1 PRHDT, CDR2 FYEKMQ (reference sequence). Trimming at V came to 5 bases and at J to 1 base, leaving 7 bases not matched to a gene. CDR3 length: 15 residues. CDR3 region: CASSLQTGIQETQYF. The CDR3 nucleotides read TGTGCCAGCAGCCTCCAGACAGGGATCCAAGAGACCCAGTACTTC. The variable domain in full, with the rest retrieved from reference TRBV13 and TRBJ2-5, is AAGVIQSPRHLIKEKRETATLKCYPIPRHDTVYWYQQGPGQDPQFLISFYEKMQSDKGSIPDRFSAQQFSDYHSELNMSSLELGDSALYFCASSLQTGIQETQYFGPGTRLLVL.

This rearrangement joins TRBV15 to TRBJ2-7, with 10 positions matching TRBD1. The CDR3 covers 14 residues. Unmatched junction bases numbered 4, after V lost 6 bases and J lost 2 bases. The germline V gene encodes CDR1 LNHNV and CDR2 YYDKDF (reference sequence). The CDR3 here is CATSPDRGPYEQYF. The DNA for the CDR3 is TGTGCCACCAGTCCCGACAGGGGGCCCTACGAGCAGTACTTC.

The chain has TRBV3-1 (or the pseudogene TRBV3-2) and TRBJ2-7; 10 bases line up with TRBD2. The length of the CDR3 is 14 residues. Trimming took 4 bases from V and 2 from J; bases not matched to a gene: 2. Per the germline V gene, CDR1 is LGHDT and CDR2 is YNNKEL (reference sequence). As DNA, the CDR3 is TGTGCCAGCAGCCGTAGCGGGGGGACCTACGAGCAGTACTTC. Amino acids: CASSRSGGTYEQYF.

The CDR3 DNA follows: TGTGCCAGCAGTATTAAGGACAGTTACGAGCAGTACTTC. Translation: CASSIKDSYEQYF. The V and J genes are TRBV27 and TRBJ2-7; maybe TRBD1 (6 bases). V lost 5 bases and J 4 bases, leaving 12 bases between the germline ends. In germline, CDR1 is MNHEY, CDR2 SMNVEV (reference sequence). This CDR3 contains 13 residues.

The DNA of the CDR3 is TGTGCCAGCAGCTTAGACGACCTTAGGGCAGATACGCAGTATTTT. It is translated as CASSLDDLRADTQYF. The rearrangement uses TRBV7-6 and TRBJ2-3, with D hard to call. CDR3 length equals 15 residues. CDR1 SGHVS and CDR2 FNYEAQ come from the germline V gene. V was cut by 1 base and J by 4 bases, with 12 bases left in between.

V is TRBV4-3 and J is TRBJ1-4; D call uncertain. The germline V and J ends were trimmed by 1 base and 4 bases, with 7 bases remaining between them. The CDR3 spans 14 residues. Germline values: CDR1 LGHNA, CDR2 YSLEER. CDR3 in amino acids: CASSQGHDNEKLFF. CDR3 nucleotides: TGCGCCAGCAGCCAAGGACACGATAATGAAAAACTGTTTTTT.

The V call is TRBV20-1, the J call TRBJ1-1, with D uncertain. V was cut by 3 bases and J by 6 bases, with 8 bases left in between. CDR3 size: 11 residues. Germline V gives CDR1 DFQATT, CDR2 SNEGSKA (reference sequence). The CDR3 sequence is CSARRDAEAFF. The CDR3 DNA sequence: TGCAGTGCTAGGAGGGATGCTGAAGCTTTCTTT.

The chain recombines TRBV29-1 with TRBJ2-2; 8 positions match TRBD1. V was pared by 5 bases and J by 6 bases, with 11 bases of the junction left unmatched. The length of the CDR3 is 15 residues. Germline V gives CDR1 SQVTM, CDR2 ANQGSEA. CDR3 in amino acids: CSVSPGGSVSGELFF. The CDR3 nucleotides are TGCAGCGTTTCCCCAGGGGGCTCTGTATCCGGGGAGCTGTTTTTT.

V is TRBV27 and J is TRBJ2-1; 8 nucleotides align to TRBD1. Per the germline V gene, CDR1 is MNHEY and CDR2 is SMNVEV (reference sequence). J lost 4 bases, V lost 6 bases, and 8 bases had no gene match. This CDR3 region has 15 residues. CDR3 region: CASRFRQGLYNEQFF. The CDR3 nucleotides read TGTGCCAGCAGATTCAGACAGGGGCTATACAATGAGCAGTTCTTC.

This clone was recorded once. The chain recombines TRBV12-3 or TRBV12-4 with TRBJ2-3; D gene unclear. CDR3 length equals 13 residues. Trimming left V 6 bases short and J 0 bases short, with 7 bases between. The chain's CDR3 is CASSQHSTDTQYF. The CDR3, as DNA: TGTGCCAGCAGCCAACATAGCACAGATACGCAGTATTTT.

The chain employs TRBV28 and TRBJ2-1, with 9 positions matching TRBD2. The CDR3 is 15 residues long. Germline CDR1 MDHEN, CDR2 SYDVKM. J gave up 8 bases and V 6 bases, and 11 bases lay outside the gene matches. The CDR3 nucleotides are TGTGCCAGCAGCCTGAGGAGCGGGAGGTCGGATGAGCAGTTCTTC. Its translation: CASSLRSGRSDEQFF.

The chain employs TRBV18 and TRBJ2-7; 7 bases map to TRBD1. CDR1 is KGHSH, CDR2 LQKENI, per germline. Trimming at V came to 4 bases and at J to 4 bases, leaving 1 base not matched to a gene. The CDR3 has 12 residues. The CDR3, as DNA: TGTGCCAGCTCACGGGACAGTTACGAGCAGTACTTC. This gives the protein CASSRDSYEQYF.

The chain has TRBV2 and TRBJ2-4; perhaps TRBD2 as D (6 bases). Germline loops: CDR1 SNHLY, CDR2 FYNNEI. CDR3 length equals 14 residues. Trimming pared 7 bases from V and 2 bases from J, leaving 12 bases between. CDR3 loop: CASNGGFSKNIQYF. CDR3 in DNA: TGTGCCAGCAATGGGGGGTTTTCCAAAAACATTCAGTACTTC. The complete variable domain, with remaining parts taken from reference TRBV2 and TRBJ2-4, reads EPEVTQTPSHQVTQMGQEVILRCVPISNHLYFYWYRQILGQKVEFLVSFYNNEISEKSEIFDDQFSVERPDGSNFTLKIRSTKLEDSAMYFCASNGGFSKNIQYFGAGTRLSVL.

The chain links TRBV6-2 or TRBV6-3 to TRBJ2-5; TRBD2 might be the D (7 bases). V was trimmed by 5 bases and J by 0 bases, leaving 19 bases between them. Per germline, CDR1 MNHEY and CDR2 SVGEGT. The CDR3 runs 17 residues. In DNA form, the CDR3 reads TGTGCCAGCAGTCAAAGGGGGGGGACTCCGTACCAAGAGACCCAGTACTTC. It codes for CASSQRGGTPYQETQYF.

The CDR3 here is CASNPAGGHEQYF. The CDR3 nucleotides are TGTGCCAGCAACCCAGCGGGAGGTCACGAGCAGTACTTC. The chain has TRBV6-5 and TRBJ2-7; 9 bases agree with TRBD2. Germline V CDR1 and CDR2: MNHEY, SVGAGI. There are 13 residues in the CDR3. After removal of 7 bases from V and 5 bases from J, the junction contained 6 bases not matched to a gene.

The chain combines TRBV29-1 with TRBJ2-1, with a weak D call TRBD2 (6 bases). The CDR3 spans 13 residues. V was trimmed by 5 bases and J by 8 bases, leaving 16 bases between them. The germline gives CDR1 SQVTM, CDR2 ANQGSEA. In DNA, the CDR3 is TGCAGCGTTAACGGCGGGAATATTGATGAGCAGTTCTTC. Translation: CSVNGGNIDEQFF.

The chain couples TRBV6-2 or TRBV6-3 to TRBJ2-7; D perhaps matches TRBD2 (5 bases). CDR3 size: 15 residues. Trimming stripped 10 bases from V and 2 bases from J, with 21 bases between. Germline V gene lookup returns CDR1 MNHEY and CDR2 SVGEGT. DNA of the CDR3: TGTGCCACCAGCGGCGGACTGACAAAACCCTACGAGCAGTACTTC. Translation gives CATSGGLTKPYEQYF.

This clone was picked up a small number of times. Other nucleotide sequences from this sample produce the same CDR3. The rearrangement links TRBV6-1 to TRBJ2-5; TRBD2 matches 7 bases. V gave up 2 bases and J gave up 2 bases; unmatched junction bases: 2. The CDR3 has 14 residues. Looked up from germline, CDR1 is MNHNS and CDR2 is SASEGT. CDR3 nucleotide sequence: TGTGCCAGCAGTGAAACGGGAGGACAAGAGACCCAGTACTTC. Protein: CASSETGGQETQYF.

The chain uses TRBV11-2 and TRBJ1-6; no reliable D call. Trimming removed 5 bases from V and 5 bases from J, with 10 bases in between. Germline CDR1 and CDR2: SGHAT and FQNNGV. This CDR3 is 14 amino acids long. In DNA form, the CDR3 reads TGTGCCAGCAGCCCACAGCTAGATAATTCACCCCTCCACTTT. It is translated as CASSPQLDNSPLHF. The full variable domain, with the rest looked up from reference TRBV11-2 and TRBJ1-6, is EAGVAQSPRYKIIEKRQSVAFWCNPISGHATLYWYQQILGQGPKLLIQFQNNGVVDDSQLPKDRFSAERLKGVDSTLKIQPAKLEDSAVYLCASSPQLDNSPLHFGNGTRLTVT.

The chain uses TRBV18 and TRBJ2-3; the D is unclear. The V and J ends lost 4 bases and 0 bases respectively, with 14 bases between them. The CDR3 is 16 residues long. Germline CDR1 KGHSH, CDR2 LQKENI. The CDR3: CASSRVRAPSTDTQYF. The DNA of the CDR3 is TGTGCCAGCTCACGAGTGCGCGCACCTAGCACAGATACGCAGTATTTT.

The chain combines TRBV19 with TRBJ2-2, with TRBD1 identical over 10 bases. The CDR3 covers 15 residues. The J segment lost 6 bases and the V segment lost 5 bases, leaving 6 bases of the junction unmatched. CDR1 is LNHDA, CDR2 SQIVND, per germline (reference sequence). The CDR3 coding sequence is TGTGCCAGTAGTCCAGGACAGGGGGGGGCCGGGGAGCTGTTTTTT. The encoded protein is CASSPGQGGAGELFF.

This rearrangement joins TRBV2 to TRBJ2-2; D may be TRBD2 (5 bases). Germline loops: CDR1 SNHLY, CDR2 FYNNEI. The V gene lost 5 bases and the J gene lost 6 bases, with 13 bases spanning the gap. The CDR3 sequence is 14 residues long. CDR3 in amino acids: CASSTFSVAGELFF. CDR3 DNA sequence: TGTGCCAGCAGTACTTTTAGCGTCGCCGGGGAGCTGTTTTTT. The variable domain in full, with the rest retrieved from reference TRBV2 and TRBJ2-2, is EPEVTQTPSHQVTQMGQEVILRCVPISNHLYFYWYRQILGQKVEFLVSFYNNEISEKSEIFDDQFSVERPDGSNFTLKIRSTKLEDSAMYFCASSTFSVAGELFFGEGSRLTVL.

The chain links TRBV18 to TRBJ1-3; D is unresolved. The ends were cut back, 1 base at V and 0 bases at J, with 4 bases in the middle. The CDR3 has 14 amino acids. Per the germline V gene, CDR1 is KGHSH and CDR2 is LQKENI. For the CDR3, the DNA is TGTGCCAGCTCACCACAGGCCTCTGGAAACACCATATATTTT. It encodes CASSPQASGNTIYF.

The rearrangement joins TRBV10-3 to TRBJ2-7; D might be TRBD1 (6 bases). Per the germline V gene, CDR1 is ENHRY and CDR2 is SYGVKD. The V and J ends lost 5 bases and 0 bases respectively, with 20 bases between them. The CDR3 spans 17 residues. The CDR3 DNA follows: TGTGCCATCAGTCCCAACATGCAGGGGAAGGGCTCCTACGAGCAGTACTTC. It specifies CAISPNMQGKGSYEQYF.

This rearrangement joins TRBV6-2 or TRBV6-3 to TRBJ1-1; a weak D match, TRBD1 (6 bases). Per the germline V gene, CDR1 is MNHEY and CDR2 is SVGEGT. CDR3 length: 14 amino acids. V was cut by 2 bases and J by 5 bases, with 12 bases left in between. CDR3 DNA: TGTGCCAGCAGTTACGAGGGGGTTGGGACTGAAGCTTTCTTT. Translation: CASSYEGVGTEAFF.

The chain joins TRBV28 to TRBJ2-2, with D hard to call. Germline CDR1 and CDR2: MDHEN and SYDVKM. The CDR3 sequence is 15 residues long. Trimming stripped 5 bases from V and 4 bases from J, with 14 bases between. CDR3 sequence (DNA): TGTGCCAGCAGTCAACAAAGTTGGTCCACCGGGGAGCTGTTTTTT. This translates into CASSQQSWSTGELFF.